The entry below describes one TCR beta chain. Its specificity is unknown. The data were obtained in a study of T cell responses to AZD1222 COVID-19 vaccine. General study results and limits: Seropositivity was recorded at baseline in only a handful of AZD1222 recipients. Donor demographics were predominantly white British with a female majority; clonal diversity may be underestimated.

The repertoire was sequenced with immunoSEQ multiplex PCR; TCRdb's copy has only in-frame clones and lacks some. The table includes around 26,000 clones, 80% to 90% detected once. The CDR3 contains 15 residues. Germline V gene data show CDR1 as SEHNR and CDR2 as FQNEAQ (reference sequence). J was trimmed by 6 bases and V by 5 bases; bases with no gene match: 7. Sequencing was performed on peripheral blood, taken 28 days after the second AZD1222 dose. J is TRBJ1-4 and V is TRBV7-9, with 9 bases that match TRBD1. The clonotype originates from an adult who received the AZD1222 COVID-19 vaccine. The CDR3 region has the DNA TGTGCCAGCAGCCCCTACAGGGGGCGTGATGAAAAACTGTTTTTT. Encoded protein: CASSPYRGRDEKLFF. Variable domain in full (rest from reference TRBV7-9 and TRBJ1-4): DTGVSQNPRHKITKRGQNVTFRCDPISEHNRLYWYRQTLGQGPEFLTYFQNEAQLEKSRLLSDRFSAERPKGSFSTLEIQRTEQGDSAMYLCASSPYRGRDEKLFFGSGTQLSVL.